This T cell receptor (beta chain) was sequenced for a study of T-cell reconstitution after alpha-beta-depleted transplantation in children. This clonotype was counted between two and nine times. Its matching antigen is unknown. This CDR3 contains 13 residues. Germline V gene data show CDR1 as SGHTA and CDR2 as FQGNSA. Unique molecular identifiers were built into the TCRbeta library. TCRdb re-analysed the PCR reads in MiXCR, keeping a single row per CDR3 protein. The sample holds some 300,000 distinct CDR3 sequences; 6% to 10% are singletons and the top ten take approximately 8.6%. Study-level points and caveats: From newly produced T cells came most of the T-cell counts and diversity one year after transplant. It was surviving recipient T cells and thymic progenitors that gave some patients high TCRbeta diversity at day 60. Several hundred expanded graft clones reportedly supplied alpha-beta T cells about two months after transplant.

Source: peripheral blood, taken 360 days after TCRalphabeta/CD19-depleted stem cell transplant. The genes are TRBV7-2 and TRBJ1-2; 9 bases align to TRBD1. The TCR comes from a female patient between 2 and 15 years old who had a stem cell transplant for Fanconi anemia, so the T cells may come from the graft donor. As DNA, the CDR3 is TGTGCAGGCGGTGGGGACAGGGTCTATGGCTACACCTTC. This sequence encodes CAGGGDRVYGYTF.